The clone carrying this T cell receptor beta chain came up once. From germline, CDR1 is GTSNPN and CDR2 SVGIG (reference sequence). This CDR3 is 13 amino acids long. Trimming took 2 bases from V and 4 from J, leaving 11 bases between them. The data are from a study of blood T cell repertoires in COVID-19. Whole-study context: Samples representing acute and convalescent COVID-19 were sourced from the United States, Italy and Spain. PBMCs, B-cell-depleted T cells, or T cells were the source of the cDNA or gDNA that made up the material.

Data came from immunoSEQ multiplex PCR; TCRdb stores just in-frame clones and leaves some out. The repertoire has a few hundred thousand clones, approximately 88% of them found once; the top ten carry 10%. The sample was peripheral blood. The chain employs TRBV30 and TRBJ1-1; D is unclear. This TCR came from a woman aged 65 to 85 with COVID-19, enrolled during active disease. The DNA of the CDR3 is TGTGCCTGGAGTCCCAACGGGTTCACTGAAGCTTTCTTT. Its protein is CAWSPNGFTEAFF.